This TCR beta chain was captured by sequencing in a study of T cells in Graves' hyperthyroidism and ophthalmopathy. Germline-derived CDR1 and CDR2 are SGHTA and FQGTGA. V lost 3 bases and J lost 8; bases outside the gene matches: 12. The CDR3 runs to 16 residues. Study-level points and caveats: Blood samples included most of the expanded thyroid clonotypes exceeding 0.001.

Amplification of TCR beta CDR3 regions was performed using RNA transcripts as template. When the TCR CDR3 underwent first-round RT-PCR, the HTBI primer set was used. From the multiplex PCR reads, TCRdb called clonotypes with MiXCR, one entry per CDR3 protein. The sample consists of fewer than 350,000 distinct CDR3 sequences, 12% to 15% of them appearing once. Patients aged 18 to 65 had newly diagnosed hyperthyroidism lasting under 2 months. Before ophthalmopathy appeared, progressors gave blood at initial hyperthyroidism diagnosis. At least ten counts were recorded for this clonotype. Its cognate antigen is unknown.

The chain has TRBV7-3 and TRBJ2-1, with 8 positions matching TRBD1. The sequence derives from a woman aged 45-65 years with Graves' hyperthyroidism that later progressed to Graves' ophthalmopathy. Sequencing used blood. The CDR3 DNA is TGTGCCAGCAGCTTGGACAGGGCGGTAGAGGGGGATGAGCAGTTCTTC. Translated: CASSLDRAVEGDEQFF. The full variable domain, with the rest looked up from reference TRBV7-3 and TRBJ2-1, is GAGVSQTPSNKVTEKGKYVELRCDPISGHTALYWYRQSLGQGPEFLIYFQGTGAADDSGLPNDRFFAVRPEGSVSTLKIQRTERGDSAVYLCASSLDRAVEGDEQFFGPGTRLTVL.